The T cell receptor beta chain described here comes from a study of cytomegalovirus exposure and HLA in healthy donors. Trimming took 5 bases from V and 7 from J; bases not matched to a gene: 19. From germline, CDR1 is MNHEY and CDR2 SMNVEV (reference sequence). CDR3 size: 19 residues. The PCR made use of 60 Vbeta and 13 Jbeta primers. Measured with immunoSEQ multiplex PCR; TCRdb has only the in-frame clones, and not every one. The table lists some 100,000 clones, around three quarters of them singletons. The chain joins TRBV27 to TRBJ1-6; 8 nucleotides agree with TRBD1. The receptor was isolated from a female donor in good health and CMV-seropositive. Sequencing was done on a sample of PBMCs. The CDR3 DNA follows: TGTGCCAGCAGTAGCACCGGGACAGGCTGGGGAGGGACCAATTCACCCCTCCACTTT. Encoded protein: CASSSTGTGWGGTNSPLHF.